This T cell receptor beta chain comes out of a study of blood T cells in healthy people across ages. Through a sample-barcoded 5' primer and a J-beta primer mix, a second PCR was run for about 6 to 11 cycles. TCRdb called the 5' RACE reads again in MiXCR, with one record for every CDR3 protein. The data contain about 1.6 million distinct CDR3 sequences, about 35% of them singletons. Broader study findings: PBMCs that were unsorted prevented a conclusive naive versus antigen-experienced comparison. Estimated diversity across one million T cells was deemed an underestimate. It was the long-lived donors that had more naive CD4+ cells and higher diversity than aged donors.

Isolating PBMCs gave at least 6.5 million of these cells per sample. A word on this clonotype: Antigen: not known.

The V gene lost 4 bases and the J gene lost 0 bases, with 7 bases spanning the gap. The CDR3 is 14 residues long. Germline CDR1 and CDR2: SGHAT and FQNNGV. The rearrangement joins TRBV11-2 to TRBJ1-5, with no clear D. The receptor's source is a woman aged 30 to 39 in good health. The source material was blood. CDR3 sequence (DNA): TGTGCCAGCAGCTCGGGAATTAGCAATCAGCCCCAGCATTTT. It codes for CASSSGISNQPQHF.